This TCR beta chain was documented in a study of T cell responses to AZD1222 COVID-19 vaccine. Study conclusions and caveats: Donors were mostly white British, more females; clonal diversity possibly underestimated. Targets within unmutated variant regions were reportedly found for nearly half of spike-specific TCRs. Vaccine-associated CD4 TCRs ranged over spike, dominating at 160-218 and 743-854.

Trimming shortened V by 0 bases and J by 0 bases, and 10 bases separated the two germline ends. The CDR3 length is 16 residues. Germline V gene lookup returns CDR1 SGHNT and CDR2 YYREEE (reference sequence). Worth noting for this clone: Its target is not known.

The repertoire was sequenced with immunoSEQ multiplex PCR; TCRdb's copy has only in-frame clones and lacks some. The sample shows approximately 150,000 clones, about nine tenths of them seen only once. The TCR comes from an adult who received the AZD1222 COVID-19 vaccine. The chain is built from TRBV5-4 and TRBJ1-3, with D unclear. The sample was peripheral blood, taken 28 days after the second AZD1222 dose. CDR3 sequence: CASSLAPGYSGNTIYF. The DNA of the CDR3 is TGTGCCAGCAGCTTGGCTCCAGGCTACTCTGGAAACACCATATATTTT.